The 8 T cell receptor beta chains reported below all come from one sample, sequenced in a study of CD8 T cells in ankylosing spondylitis. From the 5' RACE reads, TCRdb called clonotypes with MiXCR, one entry per CDR3 protein. The table lists roughly 160,000 distinct CDR3 sequences, 9.5% to 10% of them singletons, with more than 13% in the top ten. The sequencing sample was made of blood, either unsorted or a sorted T cell fraction (not recorded which). The source of these receptors is a female donor with ankylosing spondylitis or in good health (not recorded which).

This sequence joins TRBV27 and TRBJ2-5; D unresolved. The CDR3 extends over 14 amino acids. The V end was cut by 5 bases, the J end by 7 bases, with 17 bases between. CDR1 and CDR2 from the germline V gene are MNHEY and SMNVEV (reference sequence). In DNA, the CDR3 is TGTGCCAGCAGTCTCCCGGACCCTCCGGGGACCCAGTACTTC. This translates into CASSLPDPPGTQYF.

This clonotype was seen many times. This rearrangement joins TRBV2 to TRBJ1-4; 10 bases line up with TRBD1. CDR1 and CDR2 from the germline V gene are SNHLY and FYNNEI. This CDR3 has 14 residues. Trimming at V came to 4 bases and at J to 8 bases, leaving 4 bases not matched to a gene. The DNA for the CDR3 is TGTGCCAGCAGTGGGGGACAGGGGAACGAAAAACTGTTTTTT. This translates into CASSGGQGNEKLFF.

This clonotype was picked up many times. V and J are TRBV7-9 and TRBJ2-1; D perhaps matches TRBD2 (6 bases). Trimming cost V 7 bases and J 8 bases, with 12 bases left between them. Germline V lookup: CDR1 SEHNR, CDR2 FQNEAQ (reference sequence). The CDR3 is made up of 12 amino acids. The CDR3 reads CASKAGMDEQFF. For the CDR3, the DNA is TGTGCCAGCAAGGCGGGAATGGATGAGCAGTTCTTC.

This clonotype has only a few counts. The genes are TRBV19 and TRBJ2-7; unclear D gene. The CDR3 totals 13 residues. Germline V CDR1 and CDR2: LNHDA, SQIVND (reference sequence). The CDR3 is CAQWPWISYEQYF. Here the CDR3 DNA reads TGTGCTCAATGGCCCTGGATCTCCTACGAGCAGTACTTC.

This clonotype was found a few times. The genes are TRBV5-1 and TRBJ1-1; TRBD1 is a possible D gene (6 bases). This CDR3 is 14 amino acids long. Germline lookup yields CDR1 SGHRS and CDR2 YFSETQ. Trimming removed 4 bases at V and 1 base at J, with 11 bases between. In nucleotides, the CDR3 is TGCGCCAGCAGCGAAAGGGGGGGGAACACTGAAGCTTTCTTT. Translation gives CASSERGGNTEAFF.

The sample holds a few counts of this clonotype. The chain's CDR3 is CASSYDLATYNEQFF. In DNA, the CDR3 is TGTGCCAGCAGTTACGACCTAGCGACCTACAATGAGCAGTTCTTC. This chain uses TRBV6-2 or TRBV6-3 with TRBJ2-1; perhaps TRBD2 as D (6 bases). The CDR3 length is 15 residues. The V and J ends lost 2 bases and 2 bases respectively, with 10 bases between them. Germline V lookup: CDR1 MNHEY, CDR2 SVGEGT.

The genes are TRBV5-6 and TRBJ2-7; D perhaps matches TRBD2 (6 bases). Trimming pared 0 bases from V and 3 bases from J, leaving 10 bases between. This CDR3 contains 14 residues. The germline CDR1 and CDR2 sequences are SGHDT and YYEEEE. In nucleotides, the CDR3 is TGTGCCAGCAGCTTGGGGGGGGACTTCTACGAGCAGTACTTC. This encodes CASSLGGDFYEQYF.

The gene calls are TRBV9 and TRBJ1-1; 7 bases are shared with TRBD1. CDR3 size: 12 residues. CDR1 SGDLS and CDR2 YYNGEE come from the germline V gene. Trimming at V came to 3 bases and at J to 8 bases, leaving 4 bases not matched to a gene. The chain's CDR3 is CASSATGAEAFF. In DNA form, the CDR3 reads TGTGCCAGCAGCGCCACAGGGGCAGAAGCTTTCTTT.